Listed below are T cell receptor beta chains from one sample, sequenced in a study of cytomegalovirus exposure and HLA in healthy donors. TCRdb keeps only in-frame clones here, not all; method: immunoSEQ multiplex PCR. The top ten clones hold roughly 2% of a sample with some 98,000 clones, less than 80% of them seen once. The sample comprised PBMCs. These receptors were collected from a man aged 40-49 years in good health and CMV-seronegative. CDR3s include the opening cysteine and the closing phenylalanine or tryptophan. A D gene is named only where the DNA matches it firmly. Expanded clones get a size class; other rows say once, few or many, or leave the size out.

CDR3 protein	CDR3 DNA	V gene	J gene	clone size	D gene
CASSTQHTGGHGQYF	TGTGCCAGCAGCACCCAACATACAGGGGGTCATGGGCAGTACTTC	TRBV7-2	TRBJ2-7	NA	TRBD1
CASSLVGGGFGTGELFF	TGTGCCAGCAGCTTAGTCGGAGGGGGCTTCGGAACCGGGGAGCTGTTTTTT	TRBV7-2	TRBJ2-2	NA	NA
CASSRPDRANTEAFF	TGTGCCAGTAGTAGACCTGACAGGGCAAACACTGAAGCTTTCTTT	TRBV19	TRBJ1-1	NA	TRBD1
CASSLGLAPTDTQYF	TGTGCCAGCAGCTTGGGTCTAGCCCCCACAGATACGCAGTATTTT	TRBV5-4	TRBJ2-3	once	NA
CASQGTGGADTQYF	TGTGCCAGCCAAGGGACTGGCGGGGCAGATACGCAGTATTTT	TRBV9	TRBJ2-3	NA	NA
CSSSLTHEKLFF	TGTTCCAGCAGCTTAACTCATGAAAAACTGTTTTTT	TRBV7-9	TRBJ1-4	few	NA
CASSVNRGGRETQYF	TGTGCCAGCAGCGTAAACAGGGGCGGGCGGGAGACCCAGTACTTC	TRBV9	TRBJ2-5	few	TRBD1
CSSSPGTSNNEQFF	TGTTCCAGCAGCCCCGGGACTAGCAATAATGAGCAGTTCTTC	TRBV7-9	TRBJ2-1	NA	TRBD2
CASTGVAGDEQYF	TGTGCCAGCACCGGCGTAGCGGGAGACGAGCAGTACTTC	TRBV9	TRBJ2-7	NA	TRBD2
CASSFRVQRTNTGELFF	TGTGCCAGCAGCTTTAGGGTCCAGAGGACAAACACCGGGGAGCTGTTTTTT	TRBV7-9	TRBJ2-2	NA	NA
CASSILTAVNQPQHF	TGTGCCAGTAGTATATTGACAGCTGTTAATCAGCCCCAGCATTTT	TRBV19	TRBJ1-5	NA	NA
CASSVGGGAREQYF	TGTGCCAGCAGCGTAGGCGGGGGGGCCCGCGAGCAGTACTTC	TRBV9	TRBJ2-7	NA	TRBD2
CASSIADGGDTQYF	TGTGCCAGTAGCATAGCGGACGGCGGGGATACGCAGTATTTT	TRBV19	TRBJ2-3	NA	NA
CASSVTGEGYTF	TGTGCCAGCAGCGTAACAGGGGAAGGCTACACCTTC	TRBV7-6	TRBJ1-2	NA	TRBD1
CASSHFGAGVGGANVLTF	TGTGCCAGCAGCCACTTCGGGGCGGGAGTAGGCGGGGCCAACGTCCTGACTTTC	TRBV11-2	TRBJ2-6	NA	TRBD2
CASTHLTGREAFF	TGTGCCAGTACCCATCTTACGGGGAGGGAGGCTTTCTTT	TRBV19	TRBJ1-1	many	NA
CASRPDRAEAFF	TGCGCCAGCAGGCCGGACAGGGCTGAAGCTTTCTTT	TRBV10-2	TRBJ1-1	few	TRBD1
CASSFGVGSPLHF	TGTGCCAGCAGCTTCGGGGTCGGGTCACCCCTCCACTTT	TRBV7-2	TRBJ1-6	NA	NA
CASSPGFSGSDEQYF	TGTGCCAGCTCACCGGGTTTTTCAGGGTCGGATGAGCAGTACTTC	TRBV18	TRBJ2-7	NA	NA
CASSLRQVPLYSNQPQHF	TGCGCCAGCAGCCTACGACAGGTCCCCCTCTATAGCAATCAGCCCCAGCATTTT	TRBV5-1	TRBJ1-5	NA	NA
CASSLSGSGYEQYF	TGTGCCAGCAGCTTGAGCGGGAGTGGATACGAGCAGTACTTC	TRBV27	TRBJ2-7	once	TRBD2
CASSRTGRIEKLFF	TGTGCCAGCAGTAGGACAGGGAGGATCGAAAAACTGTTTTTT	TRBV28	TRBJ1-4	NA	TRBD1
CASSVVGSGGLDEQFF	TGTGCCAGCAGCGTAGTTGGTAGCGGGGGGTTGGATGAGCAGTTCTTC	TRBV9	TRBJ2-1	NA	TRBD2
CASRLLGQITYEQYF	TGTGCCAGCAGGTTACTGGGCCAAATCACCTACGAGCAGTACTTC	TRBV11-2	TRBJ2-7	NA	NA
CASSLVSVRETQYF	TGTGCCAGCAGCTTGGTTAGCGTCCGTGAGACCCAGTACTTC	TRBV5-8	TRBJ2-5	NA	NA
CSVEGVRTEAFF	TGCAGCGTTGAAGGGGTGAGGACTGAAGCTTTCTTT	TRBV29-1	TRBJ1-1	NA	NA
CASSRYGTGGEKLFF	TGTGCCAGCAGCCGTTACGGGACAGGGGGTGAAAAACTGTTTTTT	TRBV5-6	TRBJ1-4	NA	TRBD1
CASRVAGAYNEQFF	TGTGCCTCTCGGGTGGCAGGGGCGTACAATGAGCAGTTCTTC	TRBV2	TRBJ2-1	NA	NA
CASRIRDRGQKTYGYTF	TGTGCCAGCAGAATCCGGGACAGGGGGCAAAAGACCTATGGCTACACCTTC	TRBV28	TRBJ1-2	NA	TRBD1
CASITTSGGITMNF	TGTGCCAGCATTACGACTAGCGGGGGGATAACGATGAACTTC	TRBV6-1	TRBJ2-4	NA	TRBD2
CASRSSGGVAGGLGETQYF	TGTGCCAGCAGGAGCTCGGGAGGAGTAGCGGGGGGCCTGGGAGAGACCCAGTACTTC	TRBV28	TRBJ2-5	NA	TRBD2
CASRPGTGRWYF	TGTGCCAGCAGGCCAGGGACAGGAAGGTGGTACTTC	TRBV2	TRBJ2-7	NA	TRBD1
CASSSTVSSNQPQHF	TGTGCCAGCAGCTCGACAGTTTCCAGCAATCAGCCCCAGCATTTT	TRBV7-2	TRBJ1-5	NA	NA
CASSEEASGGTDTQYF	TGTGCCAGCAGTGAAGAGGCTAGCGGCGGCACAGATACGCAGTATTTT	TRBV6-4	TRBJ2-3	NA	TRBD2
CASSADRPRDTIYF	TGTGCCAGCAGTGCGGACAGACCTCGCGACACCATATATTTT	TRBV25-1	TRBJ1-3	few	NA
CAWSVSGYGYTF	TGTGCCTGGAGTGTATCAGGCTATGGCTACACCTTC	TRBV30	TRBJ1-2	NA	NA
CASSQDRQGGTYEQYF	TGCGCCAGCAGCCAAGATAGGCAGGGTGGGACCTACGAGCAGTACTTC	TRBV4-3	TRBJ2-7	few	NA
CASSQDMAAGATDTQYF	TGCGCCAGCAGCCAAGATATGGCTGCGGGAGCGACAGATACGCAGTATTTT	TRBV4-3	TRBJ2-3	NA	TRBD2
CASTTGSAHTEAFF	TGTGCCAGCACGACAGGGAGCGCCCACACTGAAGCTTTCTTT	TRBV28	TRBJ1-1	NA	TRBD1
CASSLEERQRDTGELFF	TGTGCCAGCAGCTTAGAGGAGCGGCAACGGGATACCGGGGAACTGTTTTTT	TRBV7-8	TRBJ2-2	NA	NA
CAWSRGTGEADTQYF	TGTGCCTGGAGTCGCGGGACCGGGGAAGCAGATACGCAGTATTTT	TRBV30	TRBJ2-3	NA	NA
CASSASLAGVRNEQFF	TGTGCCAGTAGTGCCTCGCTAGCGGGAGTCAGGAATGAGCAGTTCTTC	TRBV19	TRBJ2-1	NA	TRBD2
CASSLGQGAFGYTF	TGTGCCAGCAGCTTGGGACAGGGGGCGTTCGGCTACACCTTC	TRBV5-6	TRBJ1-2	NA	TRBD1
CASTNRTSGDNEQFF	TGTGCCAGCACTAACAGGACTAGCGGGGACAATGAGCAGTTCTTC	TRBV27	TRBJ2-1	NA	TRBD2
CAWRGQGLRETQYF	TGTGCCTGGAGAGGACAGGGACTCAGAGAGACCCAGTACTTC	TRBV30	TRBJ2-5	NA	TRBD1